This is a list of T cell receptor beta chains from one sample in a study of cytomegalovirus exposure and HLA in healthy donors. Measured with immunoSEQ multiplex PCR; TCRdb has only the in-frame clones, and not every one. The sample shows about 150,000 clones, 76% of them seen only once. The sequencing sample was made of PBMCs. Source of these receptors: a woman aged 40 to 50 in good health and CMV-seronegative. The CDR3 runs from the conserved cysteine through the conserved F or W. D genes are given only for firm matches. The listing skips clone size in some rows; elsewhere it reads once, few, many or a size class.

abundance	d_gene	v_gene	j_gene	CDR3aa	CDR3nt
once	-	TRBV30	TRBJ2-7	CACPGVSYEQYF	TGTGCCTGTCCGGGAGTCTCCTACGAGCAGTACTTC
-	TRBD1	TRBV2	TRBJ2-4	CASRAQGVGKNIQYF	TGTGCCAGCAGGGCTCAGGGGGTGGGAAAAAACATTCAGTACTTC
-	TRBD1	TRBV19	TRBJ1-1	CASTDRGSMNTEAFF	TGTGCCAGTACCGACAGGGGATCGATGAACACTGAAGCTTTCTTT
once	TRBD1	TRBV15	TRBJ1-3	CATSSNRGYGNTIYF	TGTGCCACCAGCAGCAACAGGGGTTATGGAAACACCATATATTTT
-	TRBD1	TRBV28	TRBJ2-1	CASSYAGTDFYNEQFF	TGTGCCAGCAGCTACGCCGGGACAGATTTCTACAATGAGCAGTTCTTC
few	-	TRBV5-4	TRBJ1-2	CASSTTGRDYGYTF	TGTGCCAGCAGCACCACAGGGAGGGACTATGGCTACACCTTC
few	-	TRBV9	TRBJ1-5	CASSKTRDIGQPQHF	TGTGCCAGCAGCAAAACCAGGGACATCGGTCAGCCCCAGCATTTT
-	-	TRBV10-3	TRBJ2-5	CAISELGLEAGETQYF	TGTGCCATCAGTGAGTTGGGTTTGGAGGCGGGGGAGACCCAGTACTTC
-	TRBD2	TRBV25-1	TRBJ2-2	CASSDGLAGVVGELFF	TGTGCCAGCAGCGATGGACTAGCGGGAGTGGTTGGGGAGCTGTTTTTT
-	-	TRBV6-5	TRBJ1-1	CASSRDYMNTEAFF	TGTGCCAGCAGTCGGGATTACATGAACACTGAAGCTTTCTTT
-	-	TRBV21-1	TRBJ2-3	CASSREGLASTTDTQYF	TGTGCCAGCAGCAGGGAGGGACTAGCATCGACCACAGATACGCAGTATTTT
-	TRBD2	TRBV7-2	TRBJ2-1	CASSPSGSVYNEQFF	TGTGCCAGCAGCCCTAGCGGGAGCGTTTACAATGAGCAGTTCTTC
-	TRBD1	TRBV28	TRBJ1-3	CASTPASGGDTIYF	TGTGCCAGCACCCCGGCTTCAGGGGGCGACACCATATATTTT
-	-	TRBV27	TRBJ1-5	CASRPSDAGHQPQHF	TGTGCCAGCAGGCCTTCAGACGCGGGACATCAGCCCCAGCATTTT
-	-	TRBV19	TRBJ2-5	CASSNQGRMQTQYF	TGTGCCAGTAGTAACCAGGGGCGGATGCAGACCCAGTACTTC